Presented here are 32 T cell receptor beta chains from one specimen sequenced in a study of cytomegalovirus exposure and HLA in healthy donors. Libraries were prepared by immunoSEQ multiplex PCR; TCRdb keeps only in-frame clonotypes and omits some of them. The table has some 60,000 clones, around 96% seen once. Sequencing was performed on PBMCs. These TCRs come from a man between 18 and 35 years old in good health and CMV-seronegative.

The chain links TRBV19 to TRBJ1-5, with 7 positions matching TRBD1. CDR3 length equals 15 residues. Germline V gene lookup returns CDR1 LNHDA and CDR2 SQIVND (reference sequence). The junction had 7 bases not matched to a gene; V was cut back by 3 bases and J by 5 bases. For the CDR3, the DNA is TGTGCCAGTAGTATGGGGACAGATTTTTATCAGCCCCAGCATTTT. This sequence encodes CASSMGTDFYQPQHF.

The chain carries TRBV6-5 and TRBJ2-1; the D is unclear. The germline V and J ends were trimmed by 6 bases and 6 bases, with 9 bases remaining between them. CDR3 length: 12 amino acids. CDR1 and CDR2 from the germline V gene are MNHEY and SVGAGI. The DNA for the CDR3 is TGTGCCAGCAGATCCTCTAGCAATGAGCAGTTCTTC. This translates into CASRSSSNEQFF.

The CDR3 nucleotides are TGCGCCAGCAGCTTGTTGGGGACTAGCGGGAGGACTAGCACAGATACGCAGTATTTT. Translating it yields CASSLLGTSGRTSTDTQYF. This chain uses TRBV5-1 with TRBJ2-3, with TRBD2 matching over 15 bases. Germline values: CDR1 SGHRS, CDR2 YFSETQ. The CDR3 runs 19 residues. The junction had 6 bases not matched to a gene; V was cut back by 1 base and J by 0 bases. Complete variable domain (other parts from reference TRBV5-1 and TRBJ2-3): KAGVTQTPRYLIKTRGQQVTLSCSPISGHRSVSWYQQTPGQGLQFLFEYFSETQRNKGNFPGRFSGRQFSNSRSEMNVSTLELGDSALYLCASSLLGTSGRTSTDTQYFGPGTRLTVL.

The chain has TRBV7-9 and TRBJ2-5; TRBD2 matches 10 bases. CDR1 and CDR2 from the germline V gene are SEHNR and FQNEAQ (reference sequence). CDR3 length: 16 residues. V shed 5 bases and J 4 bases; nucleotides not matched to a gene: 10. DNA for the CDR3: TGTGCCAGCAGCATAACCCTAGCGGGAGAGGGAGAGACCCAGTACTTC. Its translation: CASSITLAGEGETQYF.

DNA of the CDR3: TGTGCCAGCAGAAACACCCCTGAAGCTTTCTTT. Residues: CASRNTPEAFF. This chain links TRBV6-5 with TRBJ1-1; D call uncertain. Germline values: CDR1 MNHEY, CDR2 SVGAGI. This CDR3 has 11 amino acids. V was pared by 6 bases and J by 6 bases, with 8 bases between.

The chain employs TRBV9 and TRBJ2-7, with 8 bases lining up with TRBD2. The CDR3 extends over 15 amino acids. Trimming took 2 bases from V and 3 from J; bases not matched to a gene: 7. CDR1 is SGDLS and CDR2 is YYNGEE in the germline V gene. In nucleotides, the CDR3 is TGTGCCAGCAGCGTGGGACTAGGGGGAAACTACGAGCAGTACTTC. The encoded protein is CASSVGLGGNYEQYF.

This sequence joins TRBV4-1 and TRBJ2-3, with 8 bases identical to TRBD2. The CDR3 totals 17 residues. From germline, CDR1 is MGHRA and CDR2 YSYEKL. V lost 1 base, J lost 2 bases, and 8 bases stayed unmatched. In DNA, the CDR3 is TGCGCCAGCAGCCAAGTTGGAATAGCGGGACTCACAGATACGCAGTATTTT. Amino acids: CASSQVGIAGLTDTQYF.

V and J are TRBV27 and TRBJ2-7; possibly TRBD2 for D (5 bases). The CDR3 runs to 12 residues. Germline CDR1 MNHEY, CDR2 SMNVEV (reference sequence). Trimming left V 6 bases short and J 1 base short, with 7 bases between. As DNA, the CDR3 is TGTGCCAGCAGGGGAGCGTCCTACGAGCAGTACTTC. It specifies CASRGASYEQYF.

The V gene is TRBV7-9, the J gene TRBJ1-5; D is ambiguous. Germline assignment: CDR1 SEHNR and CDR2 FQNEAQ (reference sequence). V was cut by 5 bases and J by 7 bases, with 9 bases left in between. This CDR3 is built from 12 residues. The CDR3 DNA reads TGTGCCAGCAGCCAAGCCCCCCAGCCCCAGCATTTT. It translates to CASSQAPQPQHF.

This clone was counted a single time. V and J are TRBV4-1 and TRBJ2-5, with D possibly being TRBD1 (5 bases). Germline loops: CDR1 MGHRA, CDR2 YSYEKL. V was shortened by 6 bases and J by 3 bases, with 17 bases between the two germline ends. The CDR3 sequence is 15 residues long. CDR3 DNA sequence: TGCGCCAGCAGTTCCACTCCGACAGATAAAGAGACCCAGTACTTC. It codes for CASSSTPTDKETQYF.

The chain is built from TRBV5-1 and TRBJ2-7; 7 bases line up with TRBD1. The CDR3 is 16 amino acids. V lost 0 bases to trimming and J lost 5 bases; unmatched junction nucleotides: 11. The germline V gene encodes CDR1 SGHRS and CDR2 YFSETQ. In DNA form, the CDR3 reads TGCGCCAGCAGCTTGGGGATTGACAGGGTACTCCACGAGCAGTACTTC. Its protein product is CASSLGIDRVLHEQYF.

V and J are TRBV21-1 and TRBJ2-3; TRBD2, the D gene given by the table, was not confirmed from the DNA. TRBV21-1 is labeled a pseudogene. This CDR3 has 17 residues. This chain's CDR3 is CASSKRRRSPSTDTQYF. As DNA, the CDR3 is TGTGCCAGCAGCAAAAGGAGGCGAAGCCCTAGCACAGATACGCAGTATTTT.

The chain combines TRBV29-1 with TRBJ2-3, with 7 bases identical to TRBD2. CDR1 is SQVTM, CDR2 ANQGSEA, per germline. With 2 bases clipped from V and 1 base from J, the junction kept 3 bases outside the gene matches. The CDR3 extends over 14 amino acids. The CDR3, as DNA: TGCAGCGTTGAACGGGGGAGGGGCACAGATACGCAGTATTTT. This gives the protein CSVERGRGTDTQYF.

The rearrangement joins TRBV28 to TRBJ2-2; 7 positions agree with TRBD1. The germline CDR1 and CDR2 sequences are MDHEN and SYDVKM. This CDR3 comprises 18 residues. V dropped 5 bases and J dropped 0; count of bases not matched to a gene: 12. The CDR3 DNA reads as TGTGCCAGCAGTCTAAGATACAGGGGCCCGGCGAACACCGGGGAGCTGTTTTTT. Its translation: CASSLRYRGPANTGELFF.

In DNA form, the CDR3 reads TGTGCCAGCAGTTTTTCGACTAGCGGGAGATCGCTAGCCAAAAACATTCAGTACTTC. Translated, it gives CASSFSTSGRSLAKNIQYF. The rearrangement links TRBV28 to TRBJ2-4; 12 bases map to TRBD2. In germline, CDR1 is MDHEN, CDR2 SYDVKM. The CDR3 runs to 19 residues. Losses at the gene ends were 3 bases for V and 0 bases for J; bases not matched to a gene: 9.

This chain links TRBV30 with TRBJ2-7, with 8 bases matching TRBD1. The J segment lost 2 bases and the V segment lost 5 bases, leaving 5 bases of the junction unmatched. Germline V gene lookup returns CDR1 GTSNPN and CDR2 SVGIG (reference sequence). The CDR3 is 13 residues long. The CDR3 is CAWDGQGPYEQYF. In DNA, the CDR3 is TGTGCCTGGGACGGACAGGGACCCTACGAGCAGTACTTC.

The V call is TRBV9, the J call TRBJ2-3; tentatively, D is TRBD1 (5 bases). The CDR3 length is 12 residues. The V and J ends lost 7 bases and 1 base respectively, with 7 bases between them. Germline lookup yields CDR1 SGDLS and CDR2 YYNGEE. DNA for the CDR3: TGTGCCAGCGGGGCGGGCACAGATACGCAGTATTTT. The encoded protein is CASGAGTDTQYF.

The chain recombines TRBV28 with TRBJ2-1; D may be TRBD2 (5 bases). Trimming removed 2 bases from V and 3 bases from J, with 11 bases in between. This CDR3 is 15 amino acids long. CDR1 and CDR2 (germline): MDHEN, SYDVKM. CDR3 DNA sequence: TGTGCCAGCAGTTTACTCGGGAACAGCTACAATGAGCAGTTCTTC. This translates into CASSLLGNSYNEQFF.

The CDR3 coding sequence is TGTGCCAGTAGTATGGGCCTCTATGAAGCTTTCTTT. Its protein product is CASSMGLYEAFF. V and J are TRBV19 and TRBJ1-1; D remains unclear. This CDR3 has 12 amino acids. Looked up from germline, CDR1 is LNHDA and CDR2 is SQIVND (reference sequence). V gave up 3 bases and J gave up 7 bases, with 9 bases separating them. Variable domain in full (rest from reference TRBV19 and TRBJ1-1): DGGITQSPKYLFRKEGQNVTLSCEQNLNHDAMYWYRQDPGQGLRLIYYSQIVNDFQKGDIAEGYSVSREKKESFPLTVTSAQKNPTAFYLCASSMGLYEAFFGQGTRLTVV.

J is TRBJ2-7 and V is TRBV30, with D perhaps TRBD2 (5 bases). The CDR3 covers 12 residues. The V gene lost 4 bases and the J gene lost 4 bases, with 11 bases spanning the gap. Germline CDR1 GTSNPN, CDR2 SVGIG (reference sequence). CDR3 loop: CAWTPGDYEQYF. CDR3 nucleotides: TGTGCCTGGACTCCCGGGGATTACGAGCAGTACTTC.

This chain uses TRBV5-4 with TRBJ2-1, with a tentative D call TRBD2 (6 bases). The CDR3 contains 12 residues. Germline CDR1 and CDR2: SGHNT and YYREEE (reference sequence). Trimming pared 3 bases from V and 7 bases from J, leaving 8 bases between. The CDR3 DNA is TGTGCCAGCAGCTGGGGAGGTAATGAGCAGTTCTTC. Translated: CASSWGGNEQFF.

The V gene is TRBV11-3, the J gene TRBJ2-7, with a possible D match to TRBD2 (5 bases). The V gene's germline CDR1 is SGHNT and CDR2 YENEEA. Trimming removed 4 bases from V and 3 bases from J, with 16 bases in between. The CDR3 has 15 amino acids. The DNA for the CDR3 is TGTGCCAGCAGCTCCGTCGGGATCCTTGTCTACGAGCAGTACTTC. It codes for CASSSVGILVYEQYF. Filled out from reference TRBV11-3 and TRBJ2-7, the complete variable domain reads EAGVVQSPRYKIIEKKQPVAFWCNPISGHNTLYWYLQNLGQGPELLIRYENEEAVDDSQLPKDRFSAERLKGVDSTLKIQPAELGDSAVYLCASSSVGILVYEQYFGPGTRLTVT.

This chain links TRBV25-1 with TRBJ1-1; TRBD1 aligns across 12 bases. This CDR3 spans 18 amino acids. Germline lookup yields CDR1 MGHDK and CDR2 SYGVNS. J lost 7 bases, V lost 2 bases, and 14 bases had no gene match. Here the CDR3 DNA reads TGTGCCAGCAGTGAACTCTTACCGGGACAGGGGGCGCGGAATGAAGCTTTCTTT. This translates into CASSELLPGQGARNEAFF.

The chain combines TRBV27 with TRBJ2-7; 7 bases agree with TRBD1. CDR1 MNHEY and CDR2 SMNVEV come from the germline V gene (reference sequence). The length of the CDR3 is 15 residues. The V segment lost 0 bases and the J segment 5 bases; nucleotides outside the gene matches: 7. The CDR3 here is CASSLSSTGYHEQYF. The CDR3 bases are TGTGCCAGCAGTTTATCCTCGACAGGGTACCACGAGCAGTACTTC.

The chain couples TRBV10-3 to TRBJ2-7, with TRBD1 matching over 8 bases. The V segment lost 5 bases and the J segment 2 bases; nucleotides outside the gene matches: 5. The CDR3 totals 14 residues. Germline V CDR1 and CDR2: ENHRY, SYGVKD. In DNA, the CDR3 is TGTGCCATCAGTCAGGGACAGGCAACCTACGAGCAGTACTTC. It specifies CAISQGQATYEQYF.

CDR3 in amino acids: CATLAGASSYNEQFF. The CDR3 DNA follows: TGTGCCACCCTGGCAGGGGCAAGTTCCTACAATGAGCAGTTCTTC. The chain couples TRBV15 to TRBJ2-1, with a tentative D call TRBD1 (6 bases). Germline V CDR1 and CDR2: LNHNV, YYDKDF (reference sequence). The germline V and J ends were trimmed by 8 bases and 1 base, with 15 bases remaining between them. The CDR3 is 15 residues long.

The V call is TRBV7-5, the J call TRBJ2-3; the listed D gene, TRBD2, was not tested against the DNA. TRBV7-5 is a pseudogene. CDR3 length: 15 amino acids. The CDR3 loop is CARSLRPGGPDTQYF. The DNA of the CDR3 is TGTGCCAGAAGCTTAAGGCCGGGAGGGCCAGATACGCAGTATTTT.

The chain joins TRBV6-4 to TRBJ2-3, with 9 bases identical to TRBD2. From germline, CDR1 is MRHNA and CDR2 SNTAGT. Trimming at V came to 4 bases and at J to 1 base, leaving 0 bases not matched to a gene. The CDR3 has 14 residues. CDR3 loop: CASSGLAGTDTQYF. The CDR3 region has the DNA TGTGCCAGCAGTGGACTAGCGGGCACAGATACGCAGTATTTT.

The rearrangement joins TRBV15 to TRBJ1-2, with D possibly being TRBD1 (5 bases). The CDR3 runs 15 residues. CDR1 is LNHNV, CDR2 YYDKDF, per germline (reference sequence). The V end was cut by 5 bases, the J end by 3 bases, with 16 bases between. Here the CDR3 DNA reads TGTGCCACCAGCGGGGCAGCCCAGAGAGACTATGGCTACACCTTC. As protein: CATSGAAQRDYGYTF.

The chain has TRBV11-2 and TRBJ2-1, with D unclear. The V gene's germline CDR1 is SGHAT and CDR2 FQNNGV. V was shortened by 1 base and J by 1 base, with 8 bases between the two germline ends. The CDR3 length is 15 residues. The chain's CDR3 is CASSLAAGSYNEQFF. The CDR3 nucleotides are TGTGCCAGCAGCTTAGCGGCAGGTTCCTACAATGAGCAGTTCTTC. Filled out from reference TRBV11-2 and TRBJ2-1, the complete variable domain reads EAGVAQSPRYKIIEKRQSVAFWCNPISGHATLYWYQQILGQGPKLLIQFQNNGVVDDSQLPKDRFSAERLKGVDSTLKIQPAKLEDSAVYLCASSLAAGSYNEQFFGPGTRLTVL.

The chain recombines TRBV7-2 with TRBJ2-1; TRBD1 aligns across 8 bases. The CDR3 extends over 15 amino acids. After removal of 5 bases from V and 7 bases from J, the junction contained 10 bases not matched to a gene. Germline V CDR1 and CDR2: SGHTA, FQGNSA. For the CDR3, the DNA is TGTGCCAGCAGCCAGGACAGGGTCCGGTCGAATGAGCAGTTCTTC. This codes for CASSQDRVRSNEQFF.

The V gene is TRBV28, the J gene TRBJ1-5; D might be TRBD1 (6 bases). The ends were cut back, 6 bases at V and 5 bases at J, with 17 bases in the middle. CDR3 length: 15 residues. Per the germline V gene, CDR1 is MDHEN and CDR2 is SYDVKM. The CDR3 sequence is CASRKWVAGDQPQHF. In DNA, the CDR3 is TGTGCCAGCAGGAAGTGGGTGGCAGGGGATCAGCCCCAGCATTTT. The variable domain in full, with the rest retrieved from reference TRBV28 and TRBJ1-5, is DVKVTQSSRYLVKRTGEKVFLECVQDMDHENMFWYRQDPGLGLRLIYFSYDVKMKEKGDIPEGYSVSREKKERFSLILESASTNQTSMYLCASRKWVAGDQPQHFGDGTRLSIL.